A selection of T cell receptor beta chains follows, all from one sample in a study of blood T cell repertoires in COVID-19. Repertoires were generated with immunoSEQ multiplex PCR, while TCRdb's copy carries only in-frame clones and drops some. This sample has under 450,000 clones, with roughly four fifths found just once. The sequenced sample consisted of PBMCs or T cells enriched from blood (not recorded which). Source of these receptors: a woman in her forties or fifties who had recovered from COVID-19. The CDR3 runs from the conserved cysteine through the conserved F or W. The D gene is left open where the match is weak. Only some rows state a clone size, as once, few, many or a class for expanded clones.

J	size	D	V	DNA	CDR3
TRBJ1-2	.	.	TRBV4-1	TGCGCCAGCAGCCAAGATGCGTATGGCTACACCTTC	CASSQDAYGYTF
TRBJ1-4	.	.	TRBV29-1	TGCAGCTTTATGGACAGCCTTAATGAAAAACTGTTTTTT	CSFMDSLNEKLFF
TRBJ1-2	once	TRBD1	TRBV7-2	TGTGCCAGCAGCTTAATGACAGGGCGGTATGGCTACACCTTC	CASSLMTGRYGYTF
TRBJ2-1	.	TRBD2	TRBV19	TGTGCCAGTAGTATGGGAGGGGACAATGAGCAGTTCTTC	CASSMGGDNEQFF
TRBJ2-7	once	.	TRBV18	TGTGCCAGCTCACCGCGGGACGGAAGAGGCGAGCAGTACTTC	CASSPRDGRGEQYF
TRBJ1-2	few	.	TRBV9	TGTGCCAGCAGCGTAGGGGCAGGGAGGGATGGCTACACCTTC	CASSVGAGRDGYTF
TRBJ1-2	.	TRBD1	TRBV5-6	TGTGCCAGCAGCTACGACAGGGGGGACTATGGCTACACCTTC	CASSYDRGDYGYTF
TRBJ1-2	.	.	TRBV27	TGTGCCAGCAGTAGGAGGGCGAGGGACTATGGCTACACCTTC	CASSRRARDYGYTF
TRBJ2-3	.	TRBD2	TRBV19	TGTGCCAGTAGTATAGGACTAGCGGGACTAGATGATACGCAGTATTTT	CASSIGLAGLDDTQYF
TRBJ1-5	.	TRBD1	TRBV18	TGTGCCAGCTCACCATCTACAGGGGGAGGCAATCAGCCCCAGCATTTT	CASSPSTGGGNQPQHF
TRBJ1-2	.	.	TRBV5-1	TGCGCCAGCAGCCCCGGGACACAACCCACGAGAAACTATGGCTACACCTTC	CASSPGTQPTRNYGYTF
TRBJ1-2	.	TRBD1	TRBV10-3	TGTGCCATCAGTGAGTCAGTGACAGGGGACTATGGCTACACCTTC	CAISESVTGDYGYTF
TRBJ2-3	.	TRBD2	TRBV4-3	TGCGCCAGCAGCCAGGAAGCGGGGGGGCCCGATACGCAGTATTTT	CASSQEAGGPDTQYF
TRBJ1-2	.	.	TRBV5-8	TGTGCCAGCAGCTTTGACAGCAACTATGGCTACACCTTC	CASSFDSNYGYTF
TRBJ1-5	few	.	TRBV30	TGTGCCTGGAGTGTAGGGGCTATGCAATCGCCCCAGCATTTT	CAWSVGAMQSPQHF
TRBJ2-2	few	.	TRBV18	TGTGCCAGCTCACTACAGGGGAACACCGGGGAGCTGTTTTTT	CASSLQGNTGELFF
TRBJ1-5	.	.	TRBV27	TGTGCCAGCAGTTTATCCAGGGCGAGCAATCAGCCCCAGCATTTT	CASSLSRASNQPQHF
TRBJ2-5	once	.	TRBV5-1	TGCGCCAGCAGCTTGGCTGTGGGGCCGCTAACACCTCAAGAGACCCAGTACTTC	CASSLAVGPLTPQETQYF
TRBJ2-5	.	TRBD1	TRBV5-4	TGTGCCAGCAGCCCGGACAGGGGCGCAGAGACCCAGTACTTC	CASSPDRGAETQYF
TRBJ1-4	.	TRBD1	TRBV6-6	TGTGCCAGCATGGTAGCAGGGGGATTTCAGTTTGGACTGTTTTTT	CASMVAGGFQFGLFF
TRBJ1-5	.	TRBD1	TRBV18	TGTGCCAGCTCACCACCGGGACAGGGGTTTCGTGATCAGCCCCAGCATTTT	CASSPPGQGFRDQPQHF
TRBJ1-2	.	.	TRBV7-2	TGTGCCAGCAAGGGGGGGTTGGGTGGCTACACCTTC	CASKGGLGGYTF
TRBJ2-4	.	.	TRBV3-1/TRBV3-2	TGTGCCAGCAGCCAAGATGTCCCAAGCCGTCCAGCCAAAAACATTCAGTACTTC	CASSQDVPSRPAKNIQYF
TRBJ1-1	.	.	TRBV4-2	TGTGCCAGCAGCCAAGAGACAAACTCCGGCACTGAAGCTTTCTTT	CASSQETNSGTEAFF
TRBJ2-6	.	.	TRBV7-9	TGTGCCAGCAGCCCCCGGGGGATCTCTGGGGCCAACGTCCTGACTTTC	CASSPRGISGANVLTF
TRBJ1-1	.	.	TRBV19	TGTGCCAGTAGTATTTGGCCAAGGAACACTGAAGCTTTCTTT	CASSIWPRNTEAFF
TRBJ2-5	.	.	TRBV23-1	TGCGCCAGCAGTCCTCCCCCGCAAGAGACCCAGTACTTC	CASSPPPQETQYF
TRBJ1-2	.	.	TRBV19	TGTGCCAGTAGATCGGGGAGTACTAACTATGGCTACACCTTC	CASRSGSTNYGYTF
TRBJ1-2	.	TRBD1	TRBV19	TGTGCCAGTAGTATTGGACAGGGTCACGGCTACACCTTC	CASSIGQGHGYTF
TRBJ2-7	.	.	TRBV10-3	TGTGCCATCAGTGAGGGACAGTTGAGAGTTAACGAGCAGTACTTC	CAISEGQLRVNEQYF
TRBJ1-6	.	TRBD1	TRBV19	TGTGCCAGTAGTATGGGACAGGGGTCCCGTTCACCCCTCCACTTT	CASSMGQGSRSPLHF
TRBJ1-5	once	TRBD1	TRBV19	TGTGCCAGTAAACCGGGACAGGGAAATCAGCCCCAGCATTTT	CASKPGQGNQPQHF
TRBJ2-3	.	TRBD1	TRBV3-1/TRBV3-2	TGTGCCAGCAGCCCCGGGACAGGGAATACAGATACGCAGTATTTT	CASSPGTGNTDTQYF
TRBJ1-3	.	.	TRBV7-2	TGTGCCAGCAGCTATCCGGGACACTTCTCTGGAAACACCATATATTTT	CASSYPGHFSGNTIYF
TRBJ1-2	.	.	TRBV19	TGTGCCAGTAGTATTCTTCTCTCTAACTATGGCTACACCTTC	CASSILLSNYGYTF
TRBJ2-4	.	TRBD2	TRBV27	TGTGCCAGCAGTGCAAGTGGACTAGCGGAGAGCATTCAGTACTTC	CASSASGLAESIQYF
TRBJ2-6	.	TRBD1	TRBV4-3	TGCGCCAGCAGCCAAGGTCCCACAGGGGCTGGAACTGGGGCCAACGTCCTGACTTTC	CASSQGPTGAGTGANVLTF
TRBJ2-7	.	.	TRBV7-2	TGTGCCAGCAGCGTTAGCTACGAGCAGTACTTC	CASSVSYEQYF
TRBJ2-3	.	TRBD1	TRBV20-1	TGCAGTGCTAGTCTCGGACAGGGGTTGACAGATACGCAGTATTTT	CSASLGQGLTDTQYF
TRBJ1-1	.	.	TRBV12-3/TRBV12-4	TGTGCCAGCAGTTTTATCGGGAACACTGAAGCTTTCTTT	CASSFIGNTEAFF
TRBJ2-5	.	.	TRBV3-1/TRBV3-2	TGTGCCAGCAGCCAAGGGGCCAGGTATGGAGAGACCCAGTACTTC	CASSQGARYGETQYF
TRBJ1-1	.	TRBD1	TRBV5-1	TGCGCCAGCAGCTTGGGGACAGGATTAGAAGCTTTCTTT	CASSLGTGLEAFF
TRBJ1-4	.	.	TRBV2	TGTGCCAGCAGTGAACCGGGTTTTAGAGAAAAACTGTTTTTT	CASSEPGFREKLFF